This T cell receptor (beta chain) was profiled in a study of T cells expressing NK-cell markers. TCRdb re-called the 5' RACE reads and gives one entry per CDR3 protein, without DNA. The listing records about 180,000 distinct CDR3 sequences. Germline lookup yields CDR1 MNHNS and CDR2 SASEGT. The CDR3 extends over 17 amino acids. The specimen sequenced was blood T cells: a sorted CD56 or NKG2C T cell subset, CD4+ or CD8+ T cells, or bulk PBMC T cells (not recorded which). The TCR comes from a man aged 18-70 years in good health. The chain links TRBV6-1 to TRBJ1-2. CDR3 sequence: CASSDLGSVDPNYGYTF.